These 18 T cell receptor beta chains were all obtained from the same sample, sequenced in a study of naive and memory T cell subsets. Two oligonucleotides, mixed equimolar, formed the beta constant-region primer covering TRBC1 and TRBC2. From the UMI-ligation and nested PCR reads, TCRdb called clonotypes with MiXCR, one entry per CDR3 protein. The sample has 130,000 to 150,000 distinct CDR3 sequences, 15% to 20% seen once. Material: naive CD4+ T cells from blood. The receptors shown here come from a human donor in good health.

This clonotype was counted a few times. V gene TRBV27 combines with J gene TRBJ2-2, with D possibly being TRBD1 (6 bases). Germline V gene sequence: CDR1 MNHEY, CDR2 SMNVEV (reference sequence). V was pared by 5 bases and J by 2 bases, with 18 bases between. There are 17 residues in the CDR3. CDR3 region: CASSGGQTLRNTGELFF. DNA of the CDR3: TGTGCCAGCAGTGGGGGACAAACACTACGAAACACCGGGGAGCTGTTTTTT.

This clonotype has a count of ten or more. The chain couples TRBV7-2 to TRBJ2-4; D unresolved. CDR3 length: 14 amino acids. CDR1 and CDR2 (germline): SGHTA, FQGNSA. V lost 5 bases, J lost 2 bases, and 10 bases lay in between. This CDR3 reads CASSQAISKNIQYF. The CDR3 DNA reads as TGTGCCAGCAGCCAGGCTATCTCCAAAAACATTCAGTACTTC.

The chain uses TRBV20-1 and TRBJ1-5, with 7 bases fitting TRBD1. The V gene end was trimmed by 0 bases and the J gene end by 6 bases; junction bases not matched to a gene: 8. This CDR3 is built from 15 residues. Germline loops: CDR1 DFQATT, CDR2 SNEGSKA (reference sequence). The CDR3: CSARDFKGGGQPQHF. CDR3 nucleotide sequence: TGCAGTGCTAGAGATTTCAAAGGGGGCGGTCAGCCCCAGCATTTT.

The rearrangement links TRBV29-1 to TRBJ2-7, with TRBD1 identical over 9 bases. The ends lost 7 bases at V and 5 bases at J; junction bases unmatched: 12. CDR3 length: 14 residues. Germline loops: CDR1 SQVTM, CDR2 ANQGSEA. CDR3 DNA: TGCAGCGCTGGGGGGGACAGGGATCTCCACGAGCAGTACTTC. Its protein product is CSAGGDRDLHEQYF.

This clonotype has just a few counts. The chain recombines TRBV12-3 or TRBV12-4 with TRBJ2-1, with 9 positions matching TRBD2. Trimming took 2 bases from V and 15 from J; bases not matched to a gene: 8. The CDR3 contains 13 residues. The CDR3 bases are TGTGCCAGCAGTTTAAAGGAGGCGGGAGGGCGGTTCTTC. Its translation: CASSLKEAGGRFF.

The chain is built from TRBV19 and TRBJ2-7; 8 bases are a match to TRBD2. The CDR3 is 16 amino acids. Losses at the gene ends were 4 bases for V and 0 bases for J; bases not matched to a gene: 8. In germline, CDR1 is LNHDA, CDR2 SQIVND (reference sequence). CDR3 in DNA: TGTGCCAGTAGTAGCCAAGTAGCGGGAAGCTCCTACGAGCAGTACTTC. It is translated as CASSSQVAGSSYEQYF.

This clonotype was seen a handful of times. This chain uses TRBV19 with TRBJ2-1; 8 bases agree with TRBD2. The CDR3 runs 15 residues. CDR1 and CDR2 from the germline V gene are LNHDA and SQIVND (reference sequence). V lost 3 bases, J lost 8 bases, and 9 bases stayed unmatched. CDR3 region: CASSIPWTSLDEQFF. The CDR3 DNA sequence: TGTGCCAGTAGTATCCCATGGACTAGCTTGGATGAGCAGTTCTTC.

This clonotype was seen more than once but under ten times. The rearrangement joins TRBV6-5 to TRBJ2-5, with D perhaps matching TRBD1 (6 bases). Trimming removed 3 bases from V and 2 bases from J, with 13 bases in between. CDR1 and CDR2 (germline): MNHEY, SVGAGI. This CDR3 has 15 residues. The CDR3 region has the DNA TGTGCCAGCAGTTATCGCAGGGGCGGACAAGAGACCCAGTACTTC. Its translation: CASSYRRGGQETQYF.

V and J are TRBV28 and TRBJ1-2; tentatively, D is TRBD1 (6 bases). The germline V gene has CDR1 MDHEN and CDR2 SYDVKM. This CDR3 spans 15 amino acids. Trimming pared 3 bases from V and 0 bases from J, leaving 11 bases between. The CDR3 region has the DNA TGTGCCAGCAGTTTTCAGACAGGCCCTAACTATGGCTACACCTTC. Amino acids: CASSFQTGPNYGYTF.

This clonotype has only a few counts. The chain links TRBV10-1 to TRBJ2-1; 11 bases are shared with TRBD2. The germline V gene encodes CDR1 WNHNN and CDR2 SYGVQD (reference sequence). The CDR3 is made up of 17 amino acids. V shed 4 bases, J shed 6 bases, and the junction held 11 bases outside the gene matches. CDR3 in DNA: TGCGCCAGCAGTGGCCCCTTAGCGGGAGGGCCGTCCAATGAGCAGTTCTTC. It specifies CASSGPLAGGPSNEQFF.

In its sample, this clonotype was seen a few times. The chain carries TRBV5-1 and TRBJ1-3; D is uncertain. The CDR3 length is 13 residues. V was pared by 0 bases and J by 8 bases, with 9 bases between. Germline values: CDR1 SGHRS, CDR2 YFSETQ. This CDR3 reads CASSLDGVDTIYF. CDR3 nucleotide sequence: TGCGCCAGCAGCTTGGATGGGGTGGACACCATATATTTT.

The rearrangement links TRBV5-1 to TRBJ2-1; D call uncertain. The CDR3 covers 16 residues. In germline, CDR1 is SGHRS, CDR2 YFSETQ. The ends were cut back, 0 bases at V and 0 bases at J, with 10 bases in the middle. CDR3 sequence (DNA): TGCGCCAGCAGCTTGGAGTTAGGCAGCTCCTACAATGAGCAGTTCTTC. As protein: CASSLELGSSYNEQFF.

V gene TRBV19 combines with J gene TRBJ2-4; TRBD1 matches at 7 bases. Germline lookup yields CDR1 LNHDA and CDR2 SQIVND (reference sequence). The CDR3 has 16 amino acids. V gave up 6 bases and J gave up 0 bases; unmatched junction bases: 8. The CDR3 spells CASSNGDRLAKNIQYF. The DNA of the CDR3 is TGTGCCAGTAGCAACGGGGACAGACTAGCCAAAAACATTCAGTACTTC.

This clonotype appeared a few times. This chain links TRBV5-1 with TRBJ2-3; TRBD2 is a possible D gene (5 bases). Germline CDR1 reads SGHRS; CDR2 reads YFSETQ. This CDR3 region has 15 residues. Trimming took off 1 base at V and 4 bases at J, with 13 bases between the two ends. In DNA, the CDR3 is TGCGCCAGCAGCTTGCCTGGGCTAGCCCCAGATACGCAGTATTTT. Translating it yields CASSLPGLAPDTQYF.

This clonotype has only a few counts. The chain combines TRBV20-1 with TRBJ1-1; D might be TRBD1 (5 bases). CDR3 length equals 13 residues. Germline CDR1 and CDR2: DFQATT and SNEGSKA (reference sequence). Trimming removed 3 bases from V and 3 bases from J, with 11 bases in between. CDR3 bases: TGCAGTGCTAGTGAACAGGAGGACACTGAAGCTTTCTTT. Protein product: CSASEQEDTEAFF.

This clonotype was found many times. The J gene is TRBJ2-1, the V gene TRBV11-3; tentative D call: TRBD1 (7 bases). In germline, CDR1 is SGHNT, CDR2 YENEEA. V lost 5 bases, J lost 7 bases, and 12 bases lay in between. CDR3 size: 13 residues. The chain's CDR3 is CASSTAGGNEQFF. The CDR3, as DNA: TGTGCCAGCAGCACCGCAGGGGGGAATGAGCAGTTCTTC.

This clonotype was picked up a small number of times. Written as DNA, the CDR3 is TGTGCCAGCAGCTTAGGACTAGCCGGCGTCTACAATGAGCAGTTCTTC. Translating it yields CASSLGLAGVYNEQFF. V is TRBV7-2 and J is TRBJ2-1, with 7 positions matching TRBD2. The CDR3 has 16 amino acids. The junction had 6 bases not matched to a gene; V was cut back by 1 base and J by 3 bases. From germline, CDR1 is SGHTA and CDR2 FQGNSA.

This clonotype was observed many times. The chain employs TRBV20-1 and TRBJ2-7; 9 nucleotides line up with TRBD2. The CDR3 is 15 amino acids. The V and J ends lost 5 bases and 0 bases, in that order; junction bases with no gene match: 8. Germline CDR1 is DFQATT and CDR2 is SNEGSKA (reference sequence). CDR3 protein: CSASKLAGFSYEQYF. CDR3 in DNA: TGCAGTGCTTCCAAACTAGCGGGCTTCTCCTACGAGCAGTACTTC.